The rows below give T cell receptor beta chains drawn from one sample of a study of blood T cell repertoires in COVID-19. The repertoire was sequenced with immunoSEQ multiplex PCR; TCRdb's copy has only in-frame clones and lacks some. Of tens of thousands of clones listed, about 91% are singletons. Input material: peripheral blood. The receptors were sampled from a human donor with active COVID-19. The donor label of this sample is uncertain. CDR3s include the opening cysteine and the closing phenylalanine or tryptophan. Each record gives: clone size, D gene, J gene, V gene, CDR3 length, CDR3 DNA, CDR3 protein. A D gene is named only where the DNA matches it firmly. Clone size is not always given. Where it is, it says once, few, many or a class for expanded clones.

NA | NA | TRBJ1-2 | TRBV18 | 13 | TGTGCCAGCTCACCAAATGGCAACTATGGCTACACCTTC | CASSPNGNYGYTF
NA | NA | TRBJ2-2 | TRBV12-3/TRBV12-4 | 13 | TGTGCCAGCAGTCCCGGTCTGCTCGGGGAGCTGTTTTTT | CASSPGLLGELFF
once | TRBD2 | TRBJ2-1 | TRBV7-6 | 16 | TGTGCCAGCAGCTTAGCGCAGGGAGGGCTAGGCAATGAGCAGTTCTTC | CASSLAQGGLGNEQFF
few | NA | TRBJ2-1 | TRBV19 | 16 | TGTGCCAGTAGTATTACAGGGATTGGGCCTTACAATGAGCAGTTCTTC | CASSITGIGPYNEQFF
few | NA | TRBJ2-7 | TRBV6-2/TRBV6-3 | 13 | TGTGCCAGCAGCCAGCAGGGACTCCAGGGGCAGTACTTC | CASSQQGLQGQYF
NA | NA | TRBJ2-3 | TRBV2 | 12 | TGTGCCAGCAGTGCCCTACAGGATACGCAGTATTTT | CASSALQDTQYF
NA | TRBD2 | TRBJ2-7 | TRBV28 | 15 | TGTGCCAGCAGTTTAGCGGTAGCGGGTTCGTACGAGCAGTACTTC | CASSLAVAGSYEQYF
NA | NA | TRBJ2-7 | TRBV21-1 | 15 | TGTGCCAGCAGCACCCGACAGCTTAACTCCTACGAGCAGTACTTC | CASSTRQLNSYEQYF
NA | TRBD2 | TRBJ2-5 | TRBV27 | 13 | TGTGCCAGCAGTCCGCGGGAGGGGGGGACCCAGTACTTC | CASSPREGGTQYF
NA | TRBD2 | TRBJ2-1 | TRBV28 | 11 | TGTGCCAGTTCCAGCGGGAGGAAGCAGTTCTTC | CASSSGRKQFF
once | NA | TRBJ2-1 | TRBV11-2 | 13 | TGTGCCAGCAGCCCGACAGTCTACAATGAGCAGTTCTTC | CASSPTVYNEQFF
NA | NA | TRBJ2-1 | TRBV6-6 | 13 | TGTGCCAGCAGTTACTCAAGAGACAATGAGCAGTTCTTC | CASSYSRDNEQFF
NA | NA | TRBJ1-2 | TRBV27 | 18 | TGTGCCAGCAGTTTATTAGGACTTGCTAATCGAGCTAACTATGGCTACACCTTC | CASSLLGLANRANYGYTF
NA | TRBD2 | TRBJ2-1 | TRBV19 | 17 | TGTGCCAGTAGTGTGACTAGCGGTCAAAGCTCCTACAATGAGCAGTTCTTC | CASSVTSGQSSYNEQFF
NA | TRBD1 | TRBJ1-1 | TRBV4-1 | 15 | TGCGCCAGCAGCCCCTTGCGGCAGGGGGAGACTGAAGCTTTCTTT | CASSPLRQGETEAFF
once | TRBD2 | TRBJ2-3 | TRBV5-4 | 18 | TGTGCCAGCAGCACCGGGACTAGACCCTACCCTAGCACAGATACGCAGTATTTT | CASSTGTRPYPSTDTQYF
NA | NA | TRBJ1-2 | TRBV19 | 12 | TGTGCCAGTAGTATGAGGAGCGATGGCTACACCTTC | CASSMRSDGYTF
NA | TRBD1 | TRBJ2-7 | TRBV6-5 | 13 | TGTGCCAGCGGGGGACAGGGGGTCTACGAGCAGTACTTC | CASGGQGVYEQYF
NA | NA | TRBJ2-7 | TRBV28 | 17 | TGTGCCAGCAGTTTACCGGCTAGGCAGGGGTCAGTCGACGAGCAGTACTTC | CASSLPARQGSVDEQYF
once | NA | TRBJ2-7 | TRBV2 | 12 | TGTGCCAGCAGTGAACGCTCCTACGAGCAGTACTTC | CASSERSYEQYF
NA | TRBD1 | TRBJ2-5 | TRBV7-9 | 15 | TGTGCCAGCAGCAAGCAGGGGGCTTTAGGAGAGACCCAGTACTTC | CASSKQGALGETQYF
NA | TRBD1 | TRBJ2-7 | TRBV28 | 14 | TGTGCCAGCAGTCCCCGGACAGGGACCTACGAGCAGTACTTC | CASSPRTGTYEQYF
NA | NA | TRBJ2-1 | TRBV7-9 | 14 | TGTGCCAGCAGCTTAGATCTTAGCGATGGCGGGCAGTTCTTC | CASSLDLSDGGQFF
NA | TRBD1 | TRBJ1-2 | TRBV5-5 | 13 | TGTGCCAGCAACCCAACAGGGGGCTTGGGCTACACCTTC | CASNPTGGLGYTF
NA | NA | TRBJ1-1 | TRBV5-6 | 15 | TGTGCCAGCAGCTTGATGGGCGGGATGAACACTGAAGCTTTCTTT | CASSLMGGMNTEAFF
NA | NA | TRBJ1-3 | TRBV11-3 | 14 | TGTGCCAGCAGCTTGAGGGGAGGTGGAAACACCATATATTTT | CASSLRGGGNTIYF
NA | NA | TRBJ2-3 | TRBV4-3 | 17 | TGCGCCAGCAGCCAAGACCGGCCAGGGATGCACACAGATACGCAGTATTTT | CASSQDRPGMHTDTQYF
NA | NA | TRBJ1-1 | TRBV7-2 | 13 | TGTGCCAGCAGCTTCCAGGAAAACACTGAAGCTTTCTTT | CASSFQENTEAFF
NA | TRBD1 | TRBJ2-3 | TRBV5-8 | 14 | TGTGCCAGCAGCTTGGAGGGGGCTCGGGATACGCAGTATTTT | CASSLEGARDTQYF
NA | TRBD1 | TRBJ1-4 | TRBV19 | 13 | TGTGCCAGTAGTCTCCGGGACAGTGAAAAACTGTTTTTT | CASSLRDSEKLFF
NA | NA | TRBJ1-4 | TRBV9 | 16 | TGTGCCAGCAGCGTAGGGGGACTTGCAACTAATGAAAAACTGTTTTTT | CASSVGGLATNEKLFF
NA | NA | TRBJ2-3 | TRBV4-1 | 15 | TGCGCCAGCAGCCAATATGGGACTAGCACAGATACGCAGTATTTT | CASSQYGTSTDTQYF
NA | TRBD2 | TRBJ2-2 | TRBV19 | 16 | TGTGCCAGTACCCTACGGAGCGGGGTGAACACCGGGGAGCTGTTTTTT | CASTLRSGVNTGELFF
NA | NA | TRBJ2-5 | TRBV27 | 15 | TGTGCCAGCAGTTTATCGGAAGCGTTTAAAGAGACCCAGTACTTC | CASSLSEAFKETQYF
NA | NA | TRBJ1-5 | TRBV4-1 | 15 | TGCGCCAGCAGCCAAGAGCCAGGGAGCAATCAGCCCCAGCATTTT | CASSQEPGSNQPQHF
once | TRBD1 | TRBJ1-1 | TRBV19 | 14 | TGTGCCAGTAGTATGACAGGGGGCCAAGCTGAAGCTTTCTTT | CASSMTGGQAEAFF
NA | TRBD1 | TRBJ1-5 | TRBV6-2/TRBV6-3 | 18 | TGTGCCAGCAGCAGAGGGACAGGCGCCCTTTATAGCAATCAGCCCCAGCATTTT | CASSRGTGALYSNQPQHF